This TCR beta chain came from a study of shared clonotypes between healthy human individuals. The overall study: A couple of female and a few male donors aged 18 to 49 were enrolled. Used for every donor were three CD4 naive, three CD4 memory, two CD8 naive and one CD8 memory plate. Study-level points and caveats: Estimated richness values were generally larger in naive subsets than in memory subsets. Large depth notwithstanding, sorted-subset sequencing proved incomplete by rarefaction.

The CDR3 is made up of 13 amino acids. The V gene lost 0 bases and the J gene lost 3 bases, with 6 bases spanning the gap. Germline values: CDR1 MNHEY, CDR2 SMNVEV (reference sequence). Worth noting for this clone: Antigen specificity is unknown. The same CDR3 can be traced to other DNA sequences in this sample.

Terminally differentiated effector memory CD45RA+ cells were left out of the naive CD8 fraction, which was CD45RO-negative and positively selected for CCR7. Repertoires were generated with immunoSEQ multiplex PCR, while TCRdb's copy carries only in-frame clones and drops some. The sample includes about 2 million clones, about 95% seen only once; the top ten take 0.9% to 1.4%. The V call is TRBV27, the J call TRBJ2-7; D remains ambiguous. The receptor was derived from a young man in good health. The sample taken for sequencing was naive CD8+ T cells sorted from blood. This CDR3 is CASSLSQSYEQYF. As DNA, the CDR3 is TGTGCCAGCAGTTTATCACAGAGCTACGAGCAGTACTTC.